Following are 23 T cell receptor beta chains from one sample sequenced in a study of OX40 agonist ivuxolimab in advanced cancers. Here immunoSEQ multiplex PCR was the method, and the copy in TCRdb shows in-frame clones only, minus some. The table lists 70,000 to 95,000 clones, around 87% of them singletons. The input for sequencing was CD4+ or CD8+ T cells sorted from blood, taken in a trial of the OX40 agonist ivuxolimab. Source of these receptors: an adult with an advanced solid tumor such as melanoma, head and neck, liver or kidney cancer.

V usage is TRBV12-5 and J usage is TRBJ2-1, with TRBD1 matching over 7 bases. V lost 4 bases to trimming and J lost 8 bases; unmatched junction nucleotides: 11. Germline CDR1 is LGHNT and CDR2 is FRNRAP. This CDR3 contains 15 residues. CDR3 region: CASGSTGVGSDEQFF. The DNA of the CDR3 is TGTGCTAGTGGTTCTACAGGGGTAGGTTCGGATGAGCAGTTCTTC.

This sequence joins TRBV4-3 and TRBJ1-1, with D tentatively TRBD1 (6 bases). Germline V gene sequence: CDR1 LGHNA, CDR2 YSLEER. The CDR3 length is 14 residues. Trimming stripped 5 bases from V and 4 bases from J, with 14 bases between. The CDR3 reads CASSWGAGVTEAFF. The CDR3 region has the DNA TGCGCCAGCAGCTGGGGGGCGGGGGTCACTGAAGCTTTCTTT.

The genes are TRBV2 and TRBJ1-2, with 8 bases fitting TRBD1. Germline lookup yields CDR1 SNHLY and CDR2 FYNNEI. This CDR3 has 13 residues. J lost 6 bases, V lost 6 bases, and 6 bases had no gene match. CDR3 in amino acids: CASRGGTGHGYTF. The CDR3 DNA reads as TGTGCCAGCAGGGGAGGGACAGGTCATGGCTACACCTTC.

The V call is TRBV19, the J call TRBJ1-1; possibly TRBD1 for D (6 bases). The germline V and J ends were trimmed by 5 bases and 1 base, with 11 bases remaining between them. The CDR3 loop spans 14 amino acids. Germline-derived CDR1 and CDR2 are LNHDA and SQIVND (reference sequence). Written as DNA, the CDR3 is TGTGCCAGTAGTGCGACGGGGGCGAACACTGAAGCTTTCTTT. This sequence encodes CASSATGANTEAFF.

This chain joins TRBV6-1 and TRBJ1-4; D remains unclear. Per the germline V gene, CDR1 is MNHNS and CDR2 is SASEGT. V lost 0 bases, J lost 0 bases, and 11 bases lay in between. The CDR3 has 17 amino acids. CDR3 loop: CASSEAGFGSTNEKLFF. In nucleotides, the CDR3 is TGTGCCAGCAGTGAAGCGGGCTTCGGGTCAACTAATGAAAAACTGTTTTTT.

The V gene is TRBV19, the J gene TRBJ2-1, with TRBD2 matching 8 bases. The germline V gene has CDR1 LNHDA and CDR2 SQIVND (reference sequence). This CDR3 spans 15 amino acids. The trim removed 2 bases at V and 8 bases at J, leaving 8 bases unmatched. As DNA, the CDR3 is TGTGCCAGTAGTATATCAAGCGGGAGTTTCGATGAGCAGTTCTTC. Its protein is CASSISSGSFDEQFF.

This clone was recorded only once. DNA for the CDR3: TGTGCCAGCTCACCACCGCCAGGAGGGAATGAGCAGTTCTTC. This sequence encodes CASSPPPGGNEQFF. The chain joins TRBV18 to TRBJ2-1; weak D call: TRBD2 (6 bases). The germline V gene encodes CDR1 KGHSH and CDR2 LQKENI. The CDR3 contains 14 residues. V gave up 0 bases and J gave up 7 bases, with 10 bases separating them.

CDR3 nucleotide sequence: TGTGCCAGCAGCTTTCGGACCGCCTCTGGGGCCAACGTCCTGACTTTC. Amino acids: CASSFRTASGANVLTF. The genes are TRBV5-8 and TRBJ2-6; D is uncertain. Germline V CDR1 and CDR2: SGHTS, YDEGEE. V was trimmed by 2 bases and J by 0 bases, leaving 9 bases between them. The CDR3 is made up of 16 amino acids.

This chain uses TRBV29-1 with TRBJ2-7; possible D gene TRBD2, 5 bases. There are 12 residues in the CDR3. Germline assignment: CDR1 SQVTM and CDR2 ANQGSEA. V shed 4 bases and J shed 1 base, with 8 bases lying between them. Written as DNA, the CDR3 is TGCAGCGTTGCTGGGAGTTCCTACGAGCAGTACTTC. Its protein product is CSVAGSSYEQYF.

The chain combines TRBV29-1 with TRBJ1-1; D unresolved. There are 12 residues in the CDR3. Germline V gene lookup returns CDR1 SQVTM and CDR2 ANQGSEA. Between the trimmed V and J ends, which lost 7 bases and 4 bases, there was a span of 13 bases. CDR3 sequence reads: CSAPKVGTEAFF. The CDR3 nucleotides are TGCAGCGCCCCGAAGGTGGGCACTGAAGCTTTCTTT.

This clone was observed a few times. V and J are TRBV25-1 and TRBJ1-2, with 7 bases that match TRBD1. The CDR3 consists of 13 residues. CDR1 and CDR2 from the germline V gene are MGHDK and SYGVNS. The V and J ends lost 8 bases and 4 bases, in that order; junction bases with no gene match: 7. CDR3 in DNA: TGTGCCAGCTCGGACAGGTTTCCCTATGGCTACACCTTC. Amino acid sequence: CASSDRFPYGYTF.

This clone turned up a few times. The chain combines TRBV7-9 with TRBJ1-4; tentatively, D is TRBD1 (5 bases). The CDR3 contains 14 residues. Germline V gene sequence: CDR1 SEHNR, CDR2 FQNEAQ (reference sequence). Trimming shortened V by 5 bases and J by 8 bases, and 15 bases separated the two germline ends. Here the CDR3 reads CASSPDTVYEKLFF. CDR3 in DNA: TGTGCCAGCAGCCCGGACACAGTCTACGAAAAACTGTTTTTT.

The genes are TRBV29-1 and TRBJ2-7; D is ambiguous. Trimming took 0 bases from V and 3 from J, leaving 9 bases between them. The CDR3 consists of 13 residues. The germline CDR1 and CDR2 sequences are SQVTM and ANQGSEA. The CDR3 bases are TGCAGCGTTGAAGAAGGTACCCACTACGAGCAGTACTTC. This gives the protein CSVEEGTHYEQYF.

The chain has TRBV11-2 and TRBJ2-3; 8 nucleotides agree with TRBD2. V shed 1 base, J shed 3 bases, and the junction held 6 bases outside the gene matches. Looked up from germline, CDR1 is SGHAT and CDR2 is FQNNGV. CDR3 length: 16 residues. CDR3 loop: CASSLGAGGPTDTQYF. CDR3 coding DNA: TGTGCCAGCAGCTTAGGGGCGGGGGGACCTACAGATACGCAGTATTTT.

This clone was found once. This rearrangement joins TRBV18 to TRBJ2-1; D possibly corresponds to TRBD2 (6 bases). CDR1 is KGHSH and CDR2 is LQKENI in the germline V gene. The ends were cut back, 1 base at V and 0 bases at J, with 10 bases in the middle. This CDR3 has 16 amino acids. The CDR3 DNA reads TGTGCCAGCTCACCACGCCGGGGGAGCTCCTACAATGAGCAGTTCTTC. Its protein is CASSPRRGSSYNEQFF.

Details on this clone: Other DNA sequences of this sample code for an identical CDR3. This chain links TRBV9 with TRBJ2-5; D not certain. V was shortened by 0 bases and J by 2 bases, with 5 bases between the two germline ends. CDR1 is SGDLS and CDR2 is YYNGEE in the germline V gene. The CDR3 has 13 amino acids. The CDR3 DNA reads TGTGCCAGCAGCGTAGGTGTTCAAGAGACCCAGTACTTC. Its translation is CASSVGVQETQYF.

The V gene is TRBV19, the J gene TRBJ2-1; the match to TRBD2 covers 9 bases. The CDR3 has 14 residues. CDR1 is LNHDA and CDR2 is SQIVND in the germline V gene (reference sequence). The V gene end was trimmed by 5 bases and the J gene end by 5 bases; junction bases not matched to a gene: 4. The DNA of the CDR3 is TGTGCCAGTAGTGGGACTAGCCGACACAATGAGCAGTTCTTC. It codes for CASSGTSRHNEQFF.

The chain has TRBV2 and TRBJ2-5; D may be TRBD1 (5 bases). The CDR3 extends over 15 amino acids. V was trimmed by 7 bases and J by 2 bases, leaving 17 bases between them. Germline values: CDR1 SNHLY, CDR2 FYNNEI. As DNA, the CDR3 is TGTGCCAGCAAGCCCGAGCAGGGCCCACAAGAGACCCAGTACTTC. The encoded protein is CASKPEQGPQETQYF.

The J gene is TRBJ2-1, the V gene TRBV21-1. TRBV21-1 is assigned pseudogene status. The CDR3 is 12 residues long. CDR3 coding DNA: TGTGCCAGCTCTCTGGGGATCAATGAGCAGTTCTTC. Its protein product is CASSLGINEQFF.

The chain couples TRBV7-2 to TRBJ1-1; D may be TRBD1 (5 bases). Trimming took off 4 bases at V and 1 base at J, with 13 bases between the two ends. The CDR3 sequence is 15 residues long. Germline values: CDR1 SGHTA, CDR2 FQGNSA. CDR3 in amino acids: CASSSWGPTNTEAFF. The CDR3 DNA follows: TGTGCCAGCAGCTCATGGGGACCGACGAACACTGAAGCTTTCTTT.

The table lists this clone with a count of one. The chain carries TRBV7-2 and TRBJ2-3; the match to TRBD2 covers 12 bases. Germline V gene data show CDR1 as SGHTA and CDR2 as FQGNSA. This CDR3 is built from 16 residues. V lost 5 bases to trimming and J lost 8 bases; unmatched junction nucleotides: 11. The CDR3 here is CASSPGLAGQGGTQYF. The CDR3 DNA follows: TGTGCCAGCAGCCCTGGACTAGCGGGGCAAGGCGGTACGCAGTATTTT.

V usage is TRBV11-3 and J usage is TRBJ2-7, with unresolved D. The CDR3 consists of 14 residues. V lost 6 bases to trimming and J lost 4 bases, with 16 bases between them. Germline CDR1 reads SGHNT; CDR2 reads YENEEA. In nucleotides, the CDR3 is TGTGCCAGCAGGGGCGCGACAAGCGCTTACGAGCAGTACTTC. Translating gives CASRGATSAYEQYF.

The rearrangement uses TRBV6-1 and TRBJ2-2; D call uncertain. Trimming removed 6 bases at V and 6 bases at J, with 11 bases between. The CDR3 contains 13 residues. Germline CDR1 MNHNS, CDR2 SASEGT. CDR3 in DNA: TGTGCCAGCAGGGCGGAGTTTTCCGGGGAGCTGTTTTTT. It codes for CASRAEFSGELFF.